This TCR beta chain was observed in a study of human T cells and chemical hapten exposure. On the study more broadly: Researchers reported sensitizing a roughly 2 cm by roughly 2 cm upper inner arm skin site with 2% DPC. During the approximately 23-week study period, patients had diphenylcyclopropenone applied to the scalp every week. Upper-back patch tests with 0.01% DPC were read at 6 days. Slight volume differences across pooled libraries mainly accounted for varying per-sample TCR yields.

The CDR3 length is 17 residues. V lost 1 base, J lost 4 bases, and 14 bases lay in between. Germline assignment: CDR1 MGHRA and CDR2 YSYEKL. Each CDR3 protein gets one entry after TCRdb re-called the RACE reads with MiXCR. This table holds more than 250,000 distinct CDR3 sequences, 7% to 10% found once. This clonotype was detected only a few times. The time point: pre-sensitization, week 0. Treatment here: therapeutic diphenylcyclopropenone sensitization with weekly scalp DPC. This receptor was obtained from a woman between 35 and 50 years old with alopecia areata. Some clones in this sample may be carry-over from other donors' samples. The source material was whole blood, sampled in connection with sensitization to the hapten diphenylcyclopropenone (DPC). This chain uses TRBV4-1 with TRBJ2-6; no clear D. For the CDR3, the DNA is TGCGCCAGCAGCCAAGGGGCGGCACACGGGGGGGCCAACGTCCTGACTTTC. The encoded protein is CASSQGAAHGGANVLTF.